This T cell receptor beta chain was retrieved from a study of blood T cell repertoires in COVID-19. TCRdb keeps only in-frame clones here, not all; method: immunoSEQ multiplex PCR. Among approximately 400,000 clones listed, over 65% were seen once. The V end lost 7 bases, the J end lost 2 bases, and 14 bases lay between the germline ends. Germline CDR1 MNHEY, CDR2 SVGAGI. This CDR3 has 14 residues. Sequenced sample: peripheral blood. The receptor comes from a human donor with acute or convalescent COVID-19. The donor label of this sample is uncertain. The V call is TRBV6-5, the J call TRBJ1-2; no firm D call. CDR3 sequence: CASKGSERNYGYTF. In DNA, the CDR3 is TGTGCCAGCAAAGGGAGCGAGCGGAACTATGGCTACACCTTC.